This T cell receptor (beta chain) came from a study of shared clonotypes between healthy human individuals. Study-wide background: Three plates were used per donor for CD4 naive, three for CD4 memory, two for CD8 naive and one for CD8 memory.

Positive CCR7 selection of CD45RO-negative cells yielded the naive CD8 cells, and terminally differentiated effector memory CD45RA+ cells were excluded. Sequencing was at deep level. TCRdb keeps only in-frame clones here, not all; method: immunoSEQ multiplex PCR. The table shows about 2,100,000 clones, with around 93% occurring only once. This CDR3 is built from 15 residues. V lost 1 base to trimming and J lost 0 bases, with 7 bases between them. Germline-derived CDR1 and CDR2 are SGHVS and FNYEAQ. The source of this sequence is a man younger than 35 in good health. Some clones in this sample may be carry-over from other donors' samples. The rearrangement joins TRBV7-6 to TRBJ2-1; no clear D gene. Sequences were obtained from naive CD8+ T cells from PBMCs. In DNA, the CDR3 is TGTGCCAGCAGCTTAGACTGGAGCTCCTACAATGAGCAGTTCTTC. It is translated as CASSLDWSSYNEQFF.